The 24 T cell receptor beta chains below were found in one sample sequenced in a study of OX40 agonist ivuxolimab in advanced cancers. TCRdb's table, derived via immunoSEQ multiplex PCR, lists solely in-frame clones and lacks some. Of 80,000 to 85,000 clones in the sample, approximately 79% were seen once. The source material was CD4+ or CD8+ T cells sorted from blood, sampled in a trial of the OX40 agonist ivuxolimab. The origin of the receptors is an adult with an advanced solid tumor such as melanoma, head and neck, liver or kidney cancer.

The chain joins TRBV7-2 to TRBJ2-2; 8 bases are a match to TRBD2. CDR1 SGHTA and CDR2 FQGNSA come from the germline V gene. The CDR3 is 13 residues long. V gave up 7 bases and J gave up 13 bases; unmatched junction bases: 11. Here the CDR3 reads CASTTGAGGRLFF. The CDR3 DNA reads TGTGCCAGCACCACTGGGGCGGGAGGAAGGCTGTTTTTT.

A single count supports this clone. J is TRBJ2-3 and V is TRBV7-3; a weak D match, TRBD2 (5 bases). CDR3 length equals 14 residues. The ends were cut back, 0 bases at V and 2 bases at J, with 6 bases in the middle. CDR1 and CDR2 from the germline V gene are SGHTA and FQGTGA. The chain's CDR3 is CASSLTGLTDTQYF. DNA for the CDR3: TGTGCCAGCAGCTTAACTGGACTCACAGATACGCAGTATTTT. Combining the CDR3 with reference TRBV7-3 and TRBJ2-3 gives the whole variable domain GAGVSQTPSNKVTEKGKYVELRCDPISGHTALYWYRQSLGQGPEFLIYFQGTGAADDSGLPNDRFFAVRPEGSVSTLKIQRTERGDSAVYLCASSLTGLTDTQYFGPGTRLTVL.

The chain carries TRBV6-6 and TRBJ2-1; possible D gene TRBD2, 5 bases. This CDR3 contains 13 residues. Per germline, CDR1 MNHNY and CDR2 SVGAGI (reference sequence). V was clipped by 6 bases and J by 6 bases, with 12 bases between them. Here the CDR3 DNA reads TGTGCCAGCAGCCAAGCTAGCTCCAATGAGCAGTTCTTC. It codes for CASSQASSNEQFF.

The chain combines TRBV6-6 with TRBJ2-7; maybe TRBD1 (6 bases). Trimming pared 6 bases from V and 8 bases from J, leaving 14 bases between. Per germline, CDR1 MNHNY and CDR2 SVGAGI (reference sequence). The CDR3 contains 12 residues. CDR3 nucleotides: TGTGCCAGCAGCAGGGGACAAGAGCAGCAGTACGTC. Translation: CASSRGQEQQYV.

J is TRBJ2-1 and V is TRBV30, with D unclear. The CDR3 is 13 residues long. In germline, CDR1 is GTSNPN, CDR2 SVGIG (reference sequence). Trimming took 3 bases from V and 8 from J, leaving 14 bases between them. CDR3 DNA: TGTGCCTGGAGCCGTACATTTCCCGATGAGCAGTTCTTC. Amino acids: CAWSRTFPDEQFF.

This chain uses TRBV28 with TRBJ2-5, with 8 nucleotides matching TRBD2. Per germline, CDR1 MDHEN and CDR2 SYDVKM. The length of the CDR3 is 14 residues. V dropped 7 bases and J dropped 5; count of bases not matched to a gene: 9. The CDR3 reads CASTPGGAGETQYF. In DNA, the CDR3 is TGTGCCAGCACCCCGGGGGGGGCCGGGGAGACCCAGTACTTC. The entire variable domain, with the rest obtained from reference TRBV28 and TRBJ2-5, is as follows: DVKVTQSSRYLVKRTGEKVFLECVQDMDHENMFWYRQDPGLGLRLIYFSYDVKMKEKGDIPEGYSVSREKKERFSLILESASTNQTSMYLCASTPGGAGETQYFGPGTRLLVL.

This clone came up once. This chain links TRBV6-5 with TRBJ2-5, with D unresolved. The V gene's germline CDR1 is MNHEY and CDR2 SVGAGI. V lost 7 bases and J lost 2, with 5 bases in between. The CDR3 sequence is 11 residues long. The CDR3 nucleotides are TGTGCCAGCAAGACACAAGAGACCCAGTACTTC. It specifies CASKTQETQYF.

The genes are TRBV4-1 and TRBJ2-3, with unresolved D. V was cut by 0 bases and J by 2 bases, with 12 bases left in between. This CDR3 region has 16 residues. Germline V gene sequence: CDR1 MGHRA, CDR2 YSYEKL. The CDR3 reads CASSQEDRPTTDTQYF. CDR3 nucleotide sequence: TGCGCCAGCAGCCAAGAGGACCGGCCTACCACAGATACGCAGTATTTT.

The chain uses TRBV6-1 and TRBJ1-1; tentatively, D is TRBD1 (5 bases). The CDR3 length is 15 residues. Germline-derived CDR1 and CDR2 are MNHNS and SASEGT. Between the trimmed V and J ends, which lost 4 bases and 6 bases, there was a span of 18 bases. CDR3 sequence reads: CASSAAKAGGSEAFF. The CDR3 DNA reads as TGTGCCAGCAGTGCCGCCAAGGCGGGGGGATCTGAAGCTTTCTTT.

The chain employs TRBV15 and TRBJ1-4; D is unresolved. From germline, CDR1 is LNHNV and CDR2 YYDKDF (reference sequence). V was clipped by 1 base and J by 10 bases, with 10 bases between them. This CDR3 contains 13 residues. CDR3 DNA sequence: TGTGCCACCAGCAGAGGGGAGGGAAGAAAACTGTTTTTT. Protein: CATSRGEGRKLFF.

The chain has TRBV15 and TRBJ2-7, with 8 bases aligning to TRBD2. From germline, CDR1 is LNHNV and CDR2 YYDKDF (reference sequence). CDR3 length: 13 residues. V dropped 4 bases and J dropped 3; count of bases not matched to a gene: 2. CDR3 sequence (DNA): TGTGCCACCAGCACCGGGGGGGACTACGAGCAGTACGTC. Translation gives CATSTGGDYEQYV.

This clone was counted once. The chain uses TRBV27 and TRBJ2-1; D might be TRBD1 or TRBD2, each matching 5 bases. The V and J ends lost 4 bases and 12 bases respectively, with 13 bases between them. This CDR3 is 12 amino acids long. From germline, CDR1 is MNHEY and CDR2 SMNVEV (reference sequence). CDR3 in DNA: TGTGCCAGCAGTTCCCCAGGGCTAGCGCAGTTCTTC. This translates into CASSSPGLAQFF.

This sequence joins TRBV27 and TRBJ2-1; 7 nucleotides match TRBD1. The germline V gene encodes CDR1 MNHEY and CDR2 SMNVEV (reference sequence). The ends lost 5 bases at V and 8 bases at J; junction bases unmatched: 9. This CDR3 is 14 amino acids long. CDR3 coding DNA: TGTGCCAGCAGTGCCACCCGAGGGGGCGATGAGCAGTTCTTC. Encoded protein: CASSATRGGDEQFF.

The chain recombines TRBV4-1 with TRBJ1-4; possible D gene TRBD1, 5 bases. Germline V CDR1 and CDR2: MGHRA, YSYEKL. V was trimmed by 3 bases and J by 0 bases, leaving 11 bases between them. The CDR3 is made up of 16 amino acids. This CDR3 reads CASSQVGTATNEKLFF. CDR3 nucleotide sequence: TGCGCCAGCAGCCAGGTGGGGACTGCAACTAATGAAAAACTGTTTTTT.

The chain recombines TRBV13 with TRBJ2-3, with 10 bases matching TRBD1. V shed 5 bases, J shed 6 bases, and the junction held 14 bases outside the gene matches. CDR1 and CDR2 from the germline V gene are PRHDT and FYEKMQ (reference sequence). The CDR3 totals 17 residues. In DNA, the CDR3 is TGTGCCAGCAGCGACCTCCCCGGGACAGGGGCATCGGATACGCAGTATTTT. Residues: CASSDLPGTGASDTQYF.

The chain's CDR3 is CASSWGLAGGGSEQFF. The DNA of the CDR3 is TGTGCCAGCAGCTGGGGACTAGCGGGAGGAGGATCTGAGCAGTTCTTC. The chain uses TRBV5-6 and TRBJ2-1, with TRBD2 matching over 15 bases. In germline, CDR1 is SGHDT, CDR2 YYEEEE. J was trimmed by 9 bases and V by 3 bases; bases with no gene match: 7. CDR3 length: 16 amino acids.

The rearrangement joins TRBV28 to TRBJ1-5; no clear D. Germline assignment: CDR1 MDHEN and CDR2 SYDVKM. The germline V and J ends were trimmed by 4 bases and 4 bases, with 17 bases remaining between them. This CDR3 contains 16 residues. The CDR3 is CASSSFGRTTNQPQHF. Written as DNA, the CDR3 is TGTGCCAGCAGTTCCTTTGGCCGGACGACAAATCAGCCCCAGCATTTT.

V and J are TRBV4-3 and TRBJ2-7; TRBD1 agrees at 10 bases. The CDR3 consists of 16 residues. J lost 6 bases, V lost 3 bases, and 11 bases had no gene match. CDR1 and CDR2 from the germline V gene are LGHNA and YSLEER. The CDR3 coding sequence is TGCGCCAGCAGCCATGGGACAGGGGTATCCACCCCCGAGCAGTACTTC. It translates to CASSHGTGVSTPEQYF.

The gene calls are TRBV7-9 and TRBJ2-3; D is unclear. The CDR3 has 15 residues. The germline CDR1 and CDR2 sequences are SEHNR and FQNEAQ (reference sequence). V lost 3 bases and J lost 0, with 10 bases in between. The CDR3: CASSFPVASTDTQYF. CDR3 nucleotides: TGTGCCAGCAGCTTCCCGGTTGCTAGCACAGATACGCAGTATTTT.

This clone was seen once. CDR3 DNA sequence: TGCAGCGTTGGGACGGGACAGGGGGGATCGGAACTGTTTTTT. Translation: CSVGTGQGGSELFF. The chain employs TRBV29-1 and TRBJ1-4; 11 bases map to TRBD1. CDR3 length: 14 amino acids. Germline V lookup: CDR1 SQVTM, CDR2 ANQGSEA. The J segment lost 12 bases and the V segment lost 4 bases, leaving 10 bases of the junction unmatched.

The chain couples TRBV6-5 to TRBJ2-1; D possibly uses TRBD1 or TRBD2 (6 bases each). Germline lookup yields CDR1 MNHEY and CDR2 SVGAGI. The CDR3 consists of 12 residues. Between the trimmed V and J ends, which lost 8 bases and 10 bases, there was a span of 15 bases. CDR3 residues: CASGTGAREQFF. CDR3 coding DNA: TGTGCCAGCGGGACGGGGGCTCGGGAGCAGTTCTTC.

This clone appeared a few times. J is TRBJ1-5 and V is TRBV7-9; D unclear. The germline V gene has CDR1 SEHNR and CDR2 FQNEAQ (reference sequence). The ends were cut back, 2 bases at V and 8 bases at J, with 10 bases in the middle. The CDR3 covers 13 residues. CDR3 protein: CASSLPPPEPQHF. The CDR3, as DNA: TGTGCCAGCAGCTTACCGCCCCCCGAGCCCCAGCATTTT.

J is TRBJ2-3 and V is TRBV5-8; D assignment may be TRBD1 or TRBD2 (6 bases each). V was shortened by 0 bases and J by 5 bases, with 10 bases between the two germline ends. This CDR3 contains 14 residues. Germline V lookup: CDR1 SGHTS, CDR2 YDEGEE. The chain's CDR3 is CASSLEGGLDTQYF. The CDR3 DNA sequence: TGTGCCAGCAGCTTGGAAGGGGGACTAGATACGCAGTATTTT.

The chain has TRBV7-9 and TRBJ1-2, with a possible D match to TRBD1 (6 bases). CDR1 is SEHNR and CDR2 is FQNEAQ in the germline V gene (reference sequence). V lost 2 bases, J lost 2 bases, and 12 bases lay in between. CDR3 length: 15 amino acids. The CDR3 here is CASSLQAGANYGYTF. The CDR3 nucleotides are TGTGCCAGCAGCTTACAGGCAGGGGCAAACTATGGCTACACCTTC.